One sample yielded the 6 T cell receptor beta chains listed below, sequenced in a study of blood T cell repertoires in COVID-19. Assay used: immunoSEQ multiplex PCR; TCRdb lists only in-frame clones, some missing. The table records 150,000 or so clones, about 89% of them present only once. The sequenced material came from peripheral blood. The receptors derive from a man aged 50 to 60 with acute or convalescent COVID-19.

The chain joins TRBV7-9 to TRBJ2-5, with 10 nucleotides matching TRBD2. Germline loops: CDR1 SEHNR, CDR2 FQNEAQ (reference sequence). The V segment lost 7 bases and the J segment 0 bases; nucleotides outside the gene matches: 5. The CDR3 is made up of 15 amino acids. The CDR3 sequence: CASIKRGGNQETQYF. Written as DNA, the CDR3 is TGTGCCAGCATTAAGCGGGGGGGAAACCAAGAGACCCAGTACTTC.

The chain joins TRBV4-1 to TRBJ2-1; possible D gene TRBD2, 7 bases. In germline, CDR1 is MGHRA, CDR2 YSYEKL. CDR3 length: 17 residues. The ends were cut back, 1 base at V and 5 bases at J, with 18 bases in the middle. CDR3 region: CASSQAPLRGGNNEQFF. DNA for the CDR3: TGCGCCAGCAGCCAAGCCCCTTTGAGGGGGGGGAACAATGAGCAGTTCTTC.

V gene TRBV7-2 combines with J gene TRBJ1-6; D gene uncertain. The CDR3 runs 14 residues. V was clipped by 5 bases and J by 8 bases, with 13 bases between them. Germline V CDR1 and CDR2: SGHTA, FQGNSA. In DNA form, the CDR3 reads TGTGCCAGCAGCCGGACGGGGTCCGATTCACCCCTCCACTTT. Its translation: CASSRTGSDSPLHF. Looking up the rest from reference TRBV7-2 and TRBJ1-6 gives the full variable domain: GAGVSQSPSNKVTEKGKDVELRCDPISGHTALYWYRQSLGQGLEFLIYFQGNSAPDKSGLPSDRFSAERTGGSVSTLTIQRTQQEDSAVYLCASSRTGSDSPLHFGNGTRLTVT.

This chain uses TRBV7-2 with TRBJ1-1; 7 bases match TRBD1. V shed 2 bases, J shed 5 bases, and the junction held 5 bases outside the gene matches. Germline CDR1 SGHTA, CDR2 FQGNSA. CDR3 size: 14 residues. For the CDR3, the DNA is TGTGCCAGCAGCTTACGACAGGGTCCGACTGAAGCTTTCTTT. It translates to CASSLRQGPTEAFF. The full variable domain, in which reference TRBV7-2 and TRBJ1-1 provide the parts outside the CDR3, is GAGVSQSPSNKVTEKGKDVELRCDPISGHTALYWYRQSLGQGLEFLIYFQGNSAPDKSGLPSDRFSAERTGGSVSTLTIQRTQQEDSAVYLCASSLRQGPTEAFFGQGTRLTVV.

The genes are TRBV5-6 and TRBJ2-6; 7 nucleotides line up with TRBD1. Germline lookup yields CDR1 SGHDT and CDR2 YYEEEE. V lost 4 bases, J lost 4 bases, and 5 bases stayed unmatched. The CDR3 is 15 residues long. CDR3 coding DNA: TGTGCCAGCAGCAAGACAGGGCCAGGGGCCAACGTCCTGACTTTC. Translating gives CASSKTGPGANVLTF.

The chain joins TRBV30 to TRBJ1-1; TRBD1 might be the D (5 bases). Trimming took 0 bases from V and 0 from J, leaving 11 bases between them. This CDR3 is 15 amino acids long. Germline CDR1 and CDR2: GTSNPN and SVGIG (reference sequence). The CDR3 DNA is TGTGCCTGGAGTGTAGCCGGGGGGATGAACACTGAAGCTTTCTTT. Its translation is CAWSVAGGMNTEAFF.